Listed below are T cell receptor beta chains from one sample, sequenced in a study of shared clonotypes between healthy human individuals. The table came from immunoSEQ multiplex PCR; TCRdb's copy has only in-frame clones and leaves some out. The table records about 1 million clones, 60% to 80% of them present only once. Sequencing input: memory CD4+ T cells sorted from blood. Source of these receptors: a man between 18 and 29 years old in good health. The CDR3 runs from the conserved cysteine through the conserved F or W. A D gene is named only where the DNA matches it firmly. Clone sizes are given selectively: once, few, many, or a class where the clone is expanded.

D: TRBD2
J: TRBJ2-7
size: .
V: TRBV5-1
CDR3: CASSNSGGLSYEQYF
DNA: TGCGCCAGCAGCAATAGCGGGGGCCTATCCTACGAGCAGTACTTC

D: .
J: TRBJ1-5
size: .
V: TRBV19
CDR3: CASSIVRGDNQPQHF
DNA: TGTGCCAGTAGTATAGTAAGGGGGGACAATCAGCCCCAGCATTTT

D: .
J: TRBJ1-6
size: .
V: TRBV9
CDR3: CASSVSDSNNSPLHF
DNA: TGTGCCAGCAGCGTATCCGACAGCAATAATTCACCCCTCCACTTT

D: .
J: TRBJ1-1
size: many
V: TRBV13
CDR3: CASSKGKNTEAFF
DNA: TGTGCCAGCAGCAAGGGGAAGAACACTGAAGCTTTCTTT

D: TRBD1
J: TRBJ1-2
size: once
V: TRBV5-1
CDR3: CASSSRQGADGYTF
DNA: TGCGCCAGCAGCTCCCGCCAGGGGGCTGACGGCTACACCTTC

D: .
J: TRBJ1-1
size: .
V: TRBV10-3
CDR3: CAISEGNGMNTEAFF
DNA: TGTGCCATCAGTGAAGGGAATGGGATGAACACTGAAGCTTTCTTT

D: .
J: TRBJ2-3
size: few
V: TRBV29-1
CDR3: CSALDQGTDTQYF
DNA: TGCAGCGCCCTGGACCAGGGCACAGATACGCAGTATTTT

D: TRBD1
J: TRBJ1-3
size: .
V: TRBV5-4
CDR3: CASSSQGATGNTIYF
DNA: TGTGCCAGCAGCTCACAGGGGGCAACTGGAAACACCATATATTTT

D: TRBD2
J: TRBJ2-5
size: .
V: TRBV5-4
CDR3: CASSLNSGGLETQYF
DNA: TGTGCCAGCAGCTTGAATAGCGGGGGGCTAGAGACCCAGTACTTC

D: .
J: TRBJ1-3
size: .
V: TRBV12-5
CDR3: CASGLGPVSGNTIYF
DNA: TGTGCTAGTGGTTTGGGTCCAGTAAGCGGAAACACCATATATTTT

D: .
J: TRBJ2-3
size: .
V: TRBV29-1
CDR3: CSVSGAWSTDTQYF
DNA: TGCAGCGTGTCCGGGGCTTGGAGCACAGATACGCAGTATTTT

D: .
J: TRBJ2-2
size: .
V: TRBV2
CDR3: CASSERGGHTGELFF
DNA: TGTGCCAGCAGTGAAAGGGGGGGCCACACCGGGGAGCTGTTTTTT

D: TRBD2
J: TRBJ2-7
size: .
V: TRBV4-1
CDR3: CASSSMGLAGGTQSYEQYF
DNA: TGCGCCAGCAGTAGTATGGGACTAGCGGGAGGCACCCAATCCTACGAGCAGTACTTC

D: .
J: TRBJ2-5
size: once
V: TRBV7-8
CDR3: CASSPAWLETQYF
DNA: TGTGCCAGCAGCCCAGCCTGGTTAGAGACCCAGTACTTC

D: TRBD1
J: TRBJ1-5
size: .
V: TRBV6-1
CDR3: CASSTGGGGQPQHF
DNA: TGTGCCAGTTCGACAGGGGGCGGAGGTCAGCCCCAGCATTTT

D: TRBD1
J: TRBJ1-1
size: .
V: TRBV10-3
CDR3: CAISGPGQGSTEAFF
DNA: TGTGCCATCAGTGGGCCGGGACAGGGGAGCACTGAAGCTTTCTTT

D: .
J: TRBJ2-5
size: once
V: TRBV4-3
CDR3: CASSLFTGETQYF
DNA: TGCGCCAGCAGCCTTTTCACCGGGGAGACCCAGTACTTC

D: .
J: TRBJ2-2
size: .
V: TRBV19
CDR3: CASSNFARNTGELFF
DNA: TGTGCCAGTAGTAATTTTGCCAGGAACACCGGGGAGCTGTTTTTT

D: .
J: TRBJ2-1
size: .
V: TRBV30
CDR3: CACRMGEGNEQFF
DNA: TGTGCCTGCCGTATGGGGGAAGGGAATGAGCAGTTCTTC

D: .
J: TRBJ2-1
size: .
V: TRBV15
CDR3: CATSRGALNSNEQFF
DNA: TGTGCCACCAGCAGAGGAGCCCTAAACAGTAATGAGCAGTTCTTC

D: TRBD1
J: TRBJ1-3
size: .
V: TRBV7-2
CDR3: CASSFRGQGDPNTIYF
DNA: TGTGCCAGCAGCTTCCGAGGACAGGGGGACCCCAACACCATATATTTT

D: .
J: TRBJ2-4
size: .
V: TRBV7-9
CDR3: CASSSGGWNIQYF
DNA: TGTGCCAGCAGCAGTGGGGGGTGGAACATTCAGTACTTC

D: .
J: TRBJ2-1
size: many
V: TRBV7-2
CDR3: CASSLAGGYYNEQFF
DNA: TGTGCCAGCAGCTTAGCGGGGGGCTACTACAATGAGCAGTTCTTC

D: .
J: TRBJ1-4
size: once
V: TRBV6-6
CDR3: CASSTRGLRDEKLFF
DNA: TGTGCCAGCAGCACCCGGGGCCTTAGGGATGAAAAACTGTTTTTT

D: .
J: TRBJ2-7
size: .
V: TRBV19
CDR3: CASSRFIGFEQYF
DNA: TGTGCCAGTAGTAGGTTCATAGGTTTCGAGCAGTACTTC

D: .
J: TRBJ1-2
size: .
V: TRBV5-4
CDR3: CASSLQMGTGYTF
DNA: TGTGCCAGCAGCCTACAAATGGGGACTGGCTACACCTTC

D: TRBD2
J: TRBJ2-7
size: .
V: TRBV2
CDR3: CASSATSGRKGEQYF
DNA: TGTGCCAGCAGTGCGACTAGCGGGCGAAAGGGGGAGCAGTACTTC

D: TRBD1
J: TRBJ1-5
size: .
V: TRBV6-5
CDR3: CASKGTGENQPQHF
DNA: TGTGCCAGCAAGGGCACAGGGGAAAATCAGCCCCAGCATTTT

D: .
J: TRBJ2-3
size: few
V: TRBV5-1
CDR3: CASSLAPDTQYF
DNA: TGCGCCAGCAGCTTGGCACCAGATACGCAGTATTTT

D: .
J: TRBJ2-7
size: once
V: TRBV6-5
CDR3: CATHRADEQYF
DNA: TGTGCCACCCATAGGGCGGACGAGCAGTACTTC

D: TRBD2
J: TRBJ2-5
size: once
V: TRBV9
CDR3: CASSVPSGSGAETQYF
DNA: TGTGCCAGCAGCGTGCCTAGCGGGAGTGGGGCAGAGACCCAGTACTTC

D: TRBD1
J: TRBJ2-2
size: .
V: TRBV29-1
CDR3: CSVGQGATTGELFF
DNA: TGCAGCGTTGGACAGGGGGCAACTACCGGGGAGCTGTTTTTT

D: .
J: TRBJ1-1
size: few
V: TRBV5-4
CDR3: CASSLWGTTEAFF
DNA: TGTGCCAGCAGCTTGTGGGGGACCACTGAAGCTTTCTTT

D: .
J: TRBJ2-7
size: .
V: TRBV30
CDR3: CAWSPMWAASYEQYF
DNA: TGTGCCTGGAGCCCCATGTGGGCAGCCTCCTACGAGCAGTACTTC

D: .
J: TRBJ2-5
size: .
V: TRBV19
CDR3: CASSISRTETQYF
DNA: TGTGCCAGTAGTATTTCACGTACAGAGACCCAGTACTTC

D: .
J: TRBJ1-6
size: .
V: TRBV28
CDR3: CASSPTRENSPLHF
DNA: TGTGCCAGCAGCCCAACTCGGGAAAATTCACCCCTCCACTTT

D: .
J: TRBJ1-1
size: once
V: TRBV5-8
CDR3: CASSLGAGLNTEAFF
DNA: TGTGCCAGCAGCTTGGGGGCAGGGTTGAACACTGAAGCTTTCTTT

D: .
J: TRBJ2-7
size: once
V: TRBV20-1
CDR3: CSARGRNEQYF
DNA: TGCAGTGCTAGAGGACGTAACGAGCAGTACTTC

D: .
J: TRBJ1-1
size: few
V: TRBV28
CDR3: CASSKTQTREAFF
DNA: TGTGCCAGCAGTAAAACACAGACCCGTGAAGCTTTCTTT

D: .
J: TRBJ2-2
size: .
V: TRBV14
CDR3: CASRFRDTGELFF
DNA: TGTGCCAGCAGGTTCAGGGACACCGGGGAGCTGTTTTTT

D: TRBD2
J: TRBJ2-1
size: once
V: TRBV28
CDR3: CASSLLTSGGAHEQFF
DNA: TGTGCCAGCAGTTTATTGACTAGCGGGGGGGCCCATGAGCAGTTCTTC

D: .
J: TRBJ2-1
size: .
V: TRBV6-1
CDR3: CASSEQGVNEQFF
DNA: TGTGCCAGCAGTGAACAGGGTGTGAATGAGCAGTTCTTC

D: TRBD1
J: TRBJ2-5
size: once
V: TRBV10-3
CDR3: CAISSTGPPETQYF
DNA: TGTGCCATCAGTTCGACAGGGCCGCCTGAGACCCAGTACTTC

D: .
J: TRBJ2-7
size: few
V: TRBV2
CDR3: CASTQGPVGEQYF
DNA: TGTGCCAGCACCCAGGGGCCTGTCGGCGAGCAGTACTTC